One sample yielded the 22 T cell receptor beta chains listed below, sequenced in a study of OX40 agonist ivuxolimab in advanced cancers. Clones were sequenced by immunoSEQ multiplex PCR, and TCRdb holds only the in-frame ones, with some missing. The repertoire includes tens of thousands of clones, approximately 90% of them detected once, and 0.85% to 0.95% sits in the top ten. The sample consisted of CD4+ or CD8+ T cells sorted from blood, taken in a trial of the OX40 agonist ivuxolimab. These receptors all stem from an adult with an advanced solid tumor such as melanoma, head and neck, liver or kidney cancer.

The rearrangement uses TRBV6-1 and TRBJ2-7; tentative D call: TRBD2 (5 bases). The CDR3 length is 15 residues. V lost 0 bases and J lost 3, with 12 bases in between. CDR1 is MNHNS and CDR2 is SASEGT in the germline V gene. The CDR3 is CASSEATTIDYEQYF. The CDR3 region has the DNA TGTGCCAGCAGTGAAGCGACTACAATAGACTACGAGCAGTACTTC.

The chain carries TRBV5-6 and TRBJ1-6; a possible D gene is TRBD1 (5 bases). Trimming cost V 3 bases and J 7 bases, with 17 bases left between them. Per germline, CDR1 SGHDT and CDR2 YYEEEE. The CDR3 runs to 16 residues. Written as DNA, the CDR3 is TGTGCCAGCAGCTACGGGGCCAGGGTGGAGAATTCACCCCTCCACTTT. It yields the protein CASSYGARVENSPLHF.

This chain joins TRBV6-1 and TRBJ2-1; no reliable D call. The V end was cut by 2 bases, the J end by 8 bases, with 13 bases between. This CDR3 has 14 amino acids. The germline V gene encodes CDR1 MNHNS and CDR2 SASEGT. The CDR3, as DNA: TGTGCCAGCAGTGAAAGTCCGCAGGTCGATGAGCAGTTCTTC. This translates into CASSESPQVDEQFF.

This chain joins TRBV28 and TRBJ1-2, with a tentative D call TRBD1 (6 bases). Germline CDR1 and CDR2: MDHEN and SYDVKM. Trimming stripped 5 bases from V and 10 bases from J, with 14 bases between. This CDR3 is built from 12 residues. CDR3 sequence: CASSLDRSPYTF. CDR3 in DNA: TGTGCCAGCAGTCTAGACAGGAGTCCCTACACCTTC.

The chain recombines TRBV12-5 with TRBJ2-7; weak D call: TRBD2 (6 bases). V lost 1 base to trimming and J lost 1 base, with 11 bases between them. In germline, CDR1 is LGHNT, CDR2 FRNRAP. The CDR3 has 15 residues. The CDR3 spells CASGLGGLDSYEQYF. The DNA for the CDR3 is TGTGCTAGTGGTTTGGGGGGACTGGATTCCTACGAGCAGTACTTC.

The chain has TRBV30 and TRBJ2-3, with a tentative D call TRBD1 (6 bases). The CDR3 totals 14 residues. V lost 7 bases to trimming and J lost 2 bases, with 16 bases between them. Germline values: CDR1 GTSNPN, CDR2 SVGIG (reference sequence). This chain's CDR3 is CAYSGQMYTDTQYF. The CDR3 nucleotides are TGTGCCTACTCCGGACAGATGTACACAGATACGCAGTATTTT.

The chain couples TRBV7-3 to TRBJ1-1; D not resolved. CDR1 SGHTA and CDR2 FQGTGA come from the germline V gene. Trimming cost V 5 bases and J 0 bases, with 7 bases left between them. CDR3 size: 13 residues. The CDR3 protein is CASSMNMNTEAFF. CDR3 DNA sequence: TGTGCCAGCAGCATGAACATGAACACTGAAGCTTTCTTT.

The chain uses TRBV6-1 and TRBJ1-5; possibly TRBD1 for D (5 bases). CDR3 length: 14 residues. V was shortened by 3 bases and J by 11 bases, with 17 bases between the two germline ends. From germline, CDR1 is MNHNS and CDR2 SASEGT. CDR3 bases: TGTGCCAGCAGTGACGTAGTAGGGGTACTGGCCCAGCATTTT. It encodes CASSDVVGVLAQHF.

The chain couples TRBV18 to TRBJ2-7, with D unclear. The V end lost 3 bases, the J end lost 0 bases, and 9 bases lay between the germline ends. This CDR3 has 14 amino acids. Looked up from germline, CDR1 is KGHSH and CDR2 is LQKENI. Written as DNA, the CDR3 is TGTGCCAGCTCACCCCAAGAGAGCTCCTACGAGCAGTACTTC. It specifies CASSPQESSYEQYF.

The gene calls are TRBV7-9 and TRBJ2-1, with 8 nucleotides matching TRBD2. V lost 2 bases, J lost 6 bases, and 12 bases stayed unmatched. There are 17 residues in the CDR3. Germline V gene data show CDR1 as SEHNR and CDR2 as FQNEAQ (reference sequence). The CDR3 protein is CASSLYSAGGPLNEQFF. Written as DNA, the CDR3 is TGTGCCAGCAGCTTATATTCCGCGGGGGGCCCCCTCAATGAGCAGTTCTTC. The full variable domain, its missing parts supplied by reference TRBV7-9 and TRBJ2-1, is DTGVSQNPRHKITKRGQNVTFRCDPISEHNRLYWYRQTLGQGPEFLTYFQNEAQLEKSRLLSDRFSAERPKGSFSTLEIQRTEQGDSAMYLCASSLYSAGGPLNEQFFGPGTRLTVL.

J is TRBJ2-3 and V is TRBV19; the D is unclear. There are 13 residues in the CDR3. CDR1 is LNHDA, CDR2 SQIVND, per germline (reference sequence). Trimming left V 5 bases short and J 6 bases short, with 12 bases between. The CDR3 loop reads CASSPQEGDTQYF. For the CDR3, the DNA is TGTGCCAGTAGTCCGCAGGAAGGGGATACGCAGTATTTT. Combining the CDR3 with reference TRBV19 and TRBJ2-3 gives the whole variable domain DGGITQSPKYLFRKEGQNVTLSCEQNLNHDAMYWYRQDPGQGLRLIYYSQIVNDFQKGDIAEGYSVSREKKESFPLTVTSAQKNPTAFYLCASSPQEGDTQYFGPGTRLTVL.

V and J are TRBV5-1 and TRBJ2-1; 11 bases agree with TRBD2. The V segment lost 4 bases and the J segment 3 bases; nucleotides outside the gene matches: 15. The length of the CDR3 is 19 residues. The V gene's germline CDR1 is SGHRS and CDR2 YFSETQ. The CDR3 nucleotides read TGCGCCAGCAGCCTCGGGACCGCGGGACTAGCGGAACTCTACAATGAGCAGTTCTTC. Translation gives CASSLGTAGLAELYNEQFF.

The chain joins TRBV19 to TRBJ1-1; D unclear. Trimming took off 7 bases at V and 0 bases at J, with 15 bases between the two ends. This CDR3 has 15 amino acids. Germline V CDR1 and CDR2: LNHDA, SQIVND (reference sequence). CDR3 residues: CASISGSLMNTEAFF. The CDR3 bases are TGTGCCAGTATCTCCGGGAGCTTAATGAACACTGAAGCTTTCTTT.

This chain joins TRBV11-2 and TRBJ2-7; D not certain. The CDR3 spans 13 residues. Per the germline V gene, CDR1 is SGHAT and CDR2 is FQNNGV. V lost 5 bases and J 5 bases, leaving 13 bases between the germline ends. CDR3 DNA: TGTGCCAGCAGCCGGCTTGGTGCGGACGAGCAGTACTTC. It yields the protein CASSRLGADEQYF. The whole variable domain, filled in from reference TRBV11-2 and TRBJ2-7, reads EAGVAQSPRYKIIEKRQSVAFWCNPISGHATLYWYQQILGQGPKLLIQFQNNGVVDDSQLPKDRFSAERLKGVDSTLKIQPAKLEDSAVYLCASSRLGADEQYFGPGTRLTVT.

In nucleotides, the CDR3 is TGCGCCAGCAGTGACCCGATGGAAGAGACCCAGTACTTC. This encodes CASSDPMEETQYF. The chain is built from TRBV10-1 and TRBJ2-5; unclear D gene. CDR1 is WNHNN, CDR2 SYGVQD, per germline (reference sequence). V was pared by 3 bases and J by 3 bases, with 8 bases between. CDR3 size: 13 residues.

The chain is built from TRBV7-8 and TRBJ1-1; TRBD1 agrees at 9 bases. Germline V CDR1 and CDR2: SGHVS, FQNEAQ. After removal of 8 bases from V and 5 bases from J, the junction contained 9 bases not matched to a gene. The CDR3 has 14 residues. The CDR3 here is CASRPGQGRTEAFF. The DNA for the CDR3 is TGTGCCAGCCGTCCGGGACAGGGTAGGACTGAAGCTTTCTTT.

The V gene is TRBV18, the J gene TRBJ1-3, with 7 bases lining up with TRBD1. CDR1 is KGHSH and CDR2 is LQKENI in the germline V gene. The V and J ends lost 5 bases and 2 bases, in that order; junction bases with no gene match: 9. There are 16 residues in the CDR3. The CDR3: CASSSGQRRTGNTIYF. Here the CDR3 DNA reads TGTGCCAGCTCATCGGGACAGCGTCGCACTGGAAACACCATATATTTT.

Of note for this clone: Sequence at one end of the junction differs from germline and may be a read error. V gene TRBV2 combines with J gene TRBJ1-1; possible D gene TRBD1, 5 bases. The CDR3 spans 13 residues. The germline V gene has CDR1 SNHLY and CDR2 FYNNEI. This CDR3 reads CARSGAPNTEAFF. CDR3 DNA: TGTGCCAGAAGTGGGGCCCCGAACACTGAAGCTTTCTTT. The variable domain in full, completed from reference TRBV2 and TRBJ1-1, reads EPEVTQTPSHQVTQMGQEVILRCVPISNHLYFYWYRQILGQKVEFLVSFYNNEISEKSEIFDDQFSVERPDGSNFTLKIRSTKLEDSAMYFCARSGAPNTEAFFGQGTRLTVV.

The CDR3 reads CASKGSGGISYNEQFF. CDR3 bases: TGTGCCAGCAAGGGATCGGGGGGCATCTCCTACAATGAGCAGTTCTTC. The rearrangement uses TRBV27 and TRBJ2-1; tentatively, D is TRBD2 (7 bases). Germline loops: CDR1 MNHEY, CDR2 SMNVEV (reference sequence). This CDR3 contains 16 residues. Trimming pared 7 bases from V and 0 bases from J, leaving 16 bases between.

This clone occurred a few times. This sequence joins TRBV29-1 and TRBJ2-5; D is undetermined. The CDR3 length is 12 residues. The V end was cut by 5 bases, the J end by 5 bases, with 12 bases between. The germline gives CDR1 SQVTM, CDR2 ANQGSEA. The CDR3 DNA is TGCAGCGTTTCCCCATCACTCGAGACCCAGTACTTC. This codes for CSVSPSLETQYF.

The CDR3 here is CASSTGQASTEAFF. CDR3 nucleotide sequence: TGCGCCAGCAGCACCGGACAGGCGTCGACTGAAGCTTTCTTT. V and J are TRBV5-1 and TRBJ1-1, with TRBD1 matching over 7 bases. The CDR3 length is 14 residues. The V and J ends lost 4 bases and 5 bases, in that order; junction bases with no gene match: 8. In germline, CDR1 is SGHRS, CDR2 YFSETQ.

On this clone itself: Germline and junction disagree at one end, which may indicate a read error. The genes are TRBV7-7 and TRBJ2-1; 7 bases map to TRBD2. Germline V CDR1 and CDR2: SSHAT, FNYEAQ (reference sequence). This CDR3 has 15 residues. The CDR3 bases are TGTGCTAGCAGTCGACGGGAGGAATTATTCTATGAGCAGTTCTTC. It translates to CASSRREELFYEQFF.